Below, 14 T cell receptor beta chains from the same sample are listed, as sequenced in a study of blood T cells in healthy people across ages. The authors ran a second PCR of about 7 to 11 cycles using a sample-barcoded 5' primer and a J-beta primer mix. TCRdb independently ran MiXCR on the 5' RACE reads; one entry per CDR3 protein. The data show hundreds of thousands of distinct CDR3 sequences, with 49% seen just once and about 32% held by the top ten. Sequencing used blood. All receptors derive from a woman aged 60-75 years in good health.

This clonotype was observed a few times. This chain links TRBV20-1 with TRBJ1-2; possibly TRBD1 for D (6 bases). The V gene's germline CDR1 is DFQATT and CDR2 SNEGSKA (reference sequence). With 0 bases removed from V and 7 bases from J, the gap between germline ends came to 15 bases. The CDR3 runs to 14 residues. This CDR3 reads CSARDVGGRSGYTF. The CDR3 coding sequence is TGCAGTGCTAGAGACGTTGGGGGGCGGAGTGGCTACACCTTC.

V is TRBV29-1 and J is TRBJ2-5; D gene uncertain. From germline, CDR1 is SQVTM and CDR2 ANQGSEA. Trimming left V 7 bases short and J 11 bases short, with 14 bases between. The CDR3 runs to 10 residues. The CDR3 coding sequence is TGCAGCGCCCATTACAATGAGCAGTACTTC. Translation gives CSAHYNEQYF.

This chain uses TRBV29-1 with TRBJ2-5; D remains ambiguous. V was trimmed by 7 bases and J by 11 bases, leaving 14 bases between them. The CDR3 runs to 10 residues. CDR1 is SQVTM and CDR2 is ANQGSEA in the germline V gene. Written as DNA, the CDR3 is TGCAGCGCTGGCCAGAATGAGCAGTACTTC. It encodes CSAGQNEQYF.

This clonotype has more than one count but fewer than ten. DNA for the CDR3: TGTGCCGTCTCAGACCTGACCCTGACTGAGACCCAGTACTTC. Its protein is CAVSDLTLTETQYF. This sequence joins TRBV10-3 and TRBJ2-5; no reliable D call. CDR1 is ENHRY and CDR2 is SYGVKD in the germline V gene. The V gene lost 11 bases and the J gene lost 5 bases, with 21 bases spanning the gap. The CDR3 extends over 14 amino acids.

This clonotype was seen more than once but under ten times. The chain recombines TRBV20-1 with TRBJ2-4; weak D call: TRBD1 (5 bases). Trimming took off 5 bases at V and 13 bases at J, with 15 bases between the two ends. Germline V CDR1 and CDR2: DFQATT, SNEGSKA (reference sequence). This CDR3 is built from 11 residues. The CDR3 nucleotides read TGCAGTGCTCCAAGGGGTGAGGAGCAGTACTTC. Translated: CSAPRGEEQYF.

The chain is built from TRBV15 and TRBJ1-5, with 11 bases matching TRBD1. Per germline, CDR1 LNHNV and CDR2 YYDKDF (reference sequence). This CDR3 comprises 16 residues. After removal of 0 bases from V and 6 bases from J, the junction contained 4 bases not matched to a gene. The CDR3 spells CATSREWTGGGQPQHF. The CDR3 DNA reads TGTGCCACCAGCAGAGAATGGACAGGGGGCGGTCAGCCCCAGCATTTT.

The CDR3 bases are TGTGCCACCAGCAGGAAGGGGACAGGGGAATTCGAGCAGTACTTC. Protein product: CATSRKGTGEFEQYF. The chain couples TRBV15 to TRBJ2-5; 10 bases are shared with TRBD1. The J call may be in error: the DNA end matches TRBJ2-7 better. This CDR3 is built from 15 residues. Germline CDR1 reads LNHNV; CDR2 reads YYDKDF (reference sequence).

The CDR3 loop reads CSTMVGQNTEAFF. Here the CDR3 DNA reads TGCAGCACCATGGTAGGACAGAACACTGAAGCTTTCTTT. The chain has TRBV29-1 and TRBJ1-1; D possibly corresponds to TRBD1 (5 bases). Germline V gene data show CDR1 as SQVTM and CDR2 as ANQGSEA. Trimming took 8 bases from V and 1 from J, leaving 14 bases between them. The CDR3 is 13 residues long. The full variable domain, in which reference TRBV29-1 and TRBJ1-1 provide the parts outside the CDR3, is SAVISQKPSRDICQRGTSLTIQCQVDSQVTMMFWYRQQPGQSLTLIATANQGSEATYESGFVIDKFPISRPNLTFSTLTVSNMSPEDSSIYLCSTMVGQNTEAFFGQGTRLTVV.

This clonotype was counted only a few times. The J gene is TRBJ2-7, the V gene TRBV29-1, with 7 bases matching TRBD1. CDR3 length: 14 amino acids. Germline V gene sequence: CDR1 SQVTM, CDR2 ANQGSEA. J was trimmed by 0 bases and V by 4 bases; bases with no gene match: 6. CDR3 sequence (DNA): TGCAGCGTTGTGGACAGGTCGAGCTCCTACGAGCAGTACTTC. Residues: CSVVDRSSSYEQYF.

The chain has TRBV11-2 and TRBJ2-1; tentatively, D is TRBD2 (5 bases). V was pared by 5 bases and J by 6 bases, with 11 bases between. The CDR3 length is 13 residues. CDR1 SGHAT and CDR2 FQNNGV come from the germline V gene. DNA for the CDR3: TGTGCCAGCAGCATACTAGTAACCAATGAGCAGTTCTTC. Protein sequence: CASSILVTNEQFF.

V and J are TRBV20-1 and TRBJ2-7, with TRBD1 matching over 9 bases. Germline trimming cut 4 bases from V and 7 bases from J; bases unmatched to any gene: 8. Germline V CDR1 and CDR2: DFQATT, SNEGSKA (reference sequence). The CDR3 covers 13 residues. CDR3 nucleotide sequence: TGCAGTGCTACCCGGGACAGGGTGGGAGAGCAGTACTTC. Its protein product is CSATRDRVGEQYF.

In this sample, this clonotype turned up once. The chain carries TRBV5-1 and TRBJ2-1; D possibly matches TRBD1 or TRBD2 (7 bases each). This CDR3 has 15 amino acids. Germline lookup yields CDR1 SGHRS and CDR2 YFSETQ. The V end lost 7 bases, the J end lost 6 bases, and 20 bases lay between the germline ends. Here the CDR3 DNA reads TGCGCCAGCTCCTTATGGGGAGGGGGCGGCAATGAGCAGTTCTTC. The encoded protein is CASSLWGGGGNEQFF.

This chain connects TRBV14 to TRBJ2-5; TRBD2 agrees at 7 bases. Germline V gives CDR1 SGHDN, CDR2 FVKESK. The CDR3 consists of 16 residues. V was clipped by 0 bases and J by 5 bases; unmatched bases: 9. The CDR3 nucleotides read TGTGCCAGCAGCCAAGATCGAGGTAGCGGGTGGGAGACCCAGTACTTC. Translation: CASSQDRGSGWETQYF.

CDR3 in amino acids: CASRFAGELFF. CDR3 coding DNA: TGTGCCAGCAGGTTTGCTGGGGAGCTGTTTTTT. V gene TRBV27 combines with J gene TRBJ2-2; D ambiguous. In germline, CDR1 is MNHEY, CDR2 SMNVEV (reference sequence). The CDR3 has 11 residues. Trimming left V 6 bases short and J 8 bases short, with 7 bases between.